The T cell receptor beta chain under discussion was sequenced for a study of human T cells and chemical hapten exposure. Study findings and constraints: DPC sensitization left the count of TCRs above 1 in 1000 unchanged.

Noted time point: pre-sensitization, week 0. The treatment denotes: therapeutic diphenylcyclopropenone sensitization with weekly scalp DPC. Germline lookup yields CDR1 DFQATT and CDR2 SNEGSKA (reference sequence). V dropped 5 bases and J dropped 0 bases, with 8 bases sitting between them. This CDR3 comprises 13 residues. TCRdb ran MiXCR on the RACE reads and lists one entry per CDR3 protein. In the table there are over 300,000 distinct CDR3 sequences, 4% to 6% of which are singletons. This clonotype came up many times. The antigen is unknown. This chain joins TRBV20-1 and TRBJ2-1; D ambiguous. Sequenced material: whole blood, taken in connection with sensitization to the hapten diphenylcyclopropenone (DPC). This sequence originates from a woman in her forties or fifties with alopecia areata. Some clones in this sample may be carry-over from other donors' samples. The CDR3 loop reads CSAHVSSYNEQFF. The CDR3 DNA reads TGCAGTGCTCACGTTAGCTCCTACAATGAGCAGTTCTTC.